This T cell receptor (beta chain) was captured in a study of blood T cell repertoires in COVID-19 (TCRdb year 2020). About the full investigation: Samples from collaborators originated in the United States, Italy and Spain and spanned both the acute and convalescent phases of COVID-19. The prospective study material was composed of cDNA or gDNA derived from T cells, B-cell-depleted T cells, or PBMCs. A freely available public database, intended as a resource for researchers studying the immune response to SARS-CoV-2, is where the repertoires were released. HLA class I and class II types, where available, came from metadata supplied by the sample provider rather than from assay-based typing. Sample metadata almost always included a de-identified subject ID, COVID-19 status, age in years and sex. The samples were drawn from the first 160 participants of the ongoing ImmuneRACE study and from 1,254 subjects provided by 6 global collaborators. The dataset comprised deeply sampled blood TCRbeta repertoires from subjects exposed to, actively infected with, or recovered from COVID-19. The study at large found these results: Clinical and demographic metadata were provided uncurated, with the amount varying by source and participant.

A word on this clone: Its antigen target is currently unknown. No base quality information exists; no much larger clone differs at one position.

The immunoSEQ Assay, a bias-controlled multiplex PCR, was used to amplify TCRbeta CDR3 regions from genomic DNA. Under the source paper's analysis protocol: Nucleated cell counts per sample were estimated from amplification of reference gene primers within the assay. To quantify the absolute abundance of each unique TCRbeta CDR3 rearrangement, sequence reads were collapsed and filtered. For each sample, productive Simpson clonality was calculated by taking the square root of Simpson's diversity index across productive rearrangements. TCRdb retrieved this table from immuneACCESS and kept in-frame rearrangements only. Not all clones are present; in checked studies, unresolved V genes account for under half, and no reason is known for the remainder. That table supplies the V and J calls and clone size; D and trimming were determined from the DNA. The sample table shows more than 85,000 clones, and about 91% are seen once. About 1.9% of the sample lies in the top ten.

One collaborating source in Seattle enrolled patients during active infection and followed them longitudinally through the course of disease. Whole blood was collected in K2EDTA tubes by collaborating institutions according to the institutions' own protocols. Collaborator samples were shipped for TCRbeta analysis as frozen whole blood, isolated PBMCs, or DNA extracted from either sample type. The CDR3 starts with the cysteine, ends with the phenylalanine, and has 16 residues. Only CDR3 DNA is held: 48 bases, read in frame from base 1. V is pruned by 4 bases and J by 2 bases, leaving 6 bases of the junction without a gene match. From a lookup of the germline V gene (reference sequence), CDR1 and CDR2 are LNHNV and YYDKDF.

The sequence came from a man aged 45-60 years with COVID-19, enrolled during active disease. The rearranged chain carries TRBV15 and TRBJ2-2; the central 8 bases match TRBD2. Source material: peripheral blood. The CDR3 region reads CATSTLGLANTGELFF. The DNA is TGTGCCACCAGCACCCTAGGACTAGCTAACACCGGGGAGCTGTTTTTT.